Listed below are T cell receptor beta chains from one sample, sequenced in a study of neoadjuvant anti-PD-1 for oral cavity cancer. TCRdb's table, derived via immunoSEQ multiplex PCR, lists solely in-frame clones and lacks some. The sample includes roughly 20,000 clones, under 55% of them seen just once. The sample consisted of tumor tissue, taken after nivolumab (anti-PD-1) treatment. The origin of the receptors is a person aged 35 to 85 with oral cavity squamous cell carcinoma. Each CDR3 is given with its conserved first and last residue. D genes are given only for firm matches. The size of a clone is reported for some rows only, either as once, few or many, or as a class for expanded clones.

cdr3_length | d_call | clone_size | j_call | v_call | cdr3_nt | cdr3_aa
14 | TRBD2 | few | TRBJ2-3 | TRBV28 | TGTGCCAGCAGTTTACCAGCGGGGGCCGATACGCAGTATTTT | CASSLPAGADTQYF
16 | NA | medium-sized | TRBJ2-3 | TRBV9 | TGTGCCAGCAGCGGGTGGGAGAAGGTGAACACAGATACGCAGTATTTT | CASSGWEKVNTDTQYF
15 | NA | NA | TRBJ2-1 | TRBV7-2 | TGTGCCAGCAGCTTATCCCGGGACAACTACAATGAGCAGTTCTTC | CASSLSRDNYNEQFF
19 | TRBD1 | once | TRBJ1-5 | TRBV7-8 | TGTGCCAGCAGCTTAGAATCCTCGGGGACAGGGGGGTTCTTTCAGCCCCAGCATTTT | CASSLESSGTGGFFQPQHF
15 | NA | few | TRBJ2-1 | TRBV9 | TGTGCCAGCAGCGTAGGGGGGTCCACCTACAATGAGCAGTTCTTC | CASSVGGSTYNEQFF
15 | NA | NA | TRBJ1-1 | TRBV5-1 | TGCGCCAGCAGCTTGATGGGGGCGGCGAACACTGAAGCTTTCTTT | CASSLMGAANTEAFF
17 | TRBD2 | NA | TRBJ2-3 | TRBV19 | TGTGCCAGTAGTATTCCTCTCCTAGCGGGGGGGCAAGATACGCAGTATTTT | CASSIPLLAGGQDTQYF
16 | NA | few | TRBJ1-5 | TRBV9 | TGTGCCAGCAGCGTAGGGGTGGGGCAGGGAAGAGAGCCCCAGCATTTT | CASSVGVGQGREPQHF
14 | NA | few | TRBJ1-4 | TRBV5-4 | TGTGCCAGCAGCTTCGGTCCGCACAATGAAAAACTGTTTTTT | CASSFGPHNEKLFF
12 | NA | few | TRBJ2-3 | TRBV11-2 | TGTGCCAGCAGCTTAGGCACAGATACGCAGTATTTT | CASSLGTDTQYF
14 | NA | few | TRBJ2-7 | TRBV7-9 | TGTGCCAGCGCGAAGGCCGGGAATATCGACGAGCAGTACTTC | CASAKAGNIDEQYF
11 | NA | NA | TRBJ1-1 | TRBV6-1 | TGTGCCAGCATGGGACCCAGGGAGGCTTTCTTT | CASMGPREAFF
13 | NA | NA | TRBJ1-1 | TRBV5-6 | TGTGCCAGCAGCCCACGAGTAGGCACTGAAGCTTTCTTT | CASSPRVGTEAFF
16 | NA | many | TRBJ1-2 | TRBV6-5 | TGTGCCAGCAGTTACACGGGACGGAGCCTCGACTATGGCTACACCTTC | CASSYTGRSLDYGYTF
16 | NA | NA | TRBJ1-3 | TRBV18 | TGTGCCAGCTCACCTCCCCCCAGGTCCTCTGGAAACACCATATATTTT | CASSPPPRSSGNTIYF
15 | TRBD1 | few | TRBJ2-1 | TRBV7-2 | TGTGCCAGCAGCTTAGGTCCCGGGACAGGGGATGAGCAGTTCTTC | CASSLGPGTGDEQFF
16 | TRBD1 | few | TRBJ2-3 | TRBV19 | TGTGCCAGTAGTATTGGACAGGCCGCATTCACAGATACGCAGTATTTT | CASSIGQAAFTDTQYF
15 | TRBD1 | NA | TRBJ1-1 | TRBV7-6 | TGTGCCAGCAGCTTACGACAGGGACTGAACACTGAAGCTTTCTTT | CASSLRQGLNTEAFF
15 | NA | NA | TRBJ2-5 | TRBV5-4 | TGTGCCAGCAGCTTAACCAGGGATGGTTCGGGGACCCAGTACTTC | CASSLTRDGSGTQYF
15 | TRBD2 | few | TRBJ2-5 | TRBV9 | TGTGCCAGCAGCGTAGATGATAGCGGGGGCAAGACCCAGTACTTC | CASSVDDSGGKTQYF
13 | NA | NA | TRBJ2-5 | TRBV9 | TGTGCCAGCACCCCTAAGCCCGGGGAGACCCAGTACTTC | CASTPKPGETQYF
15 | NA | NA | TRBJ2-3 | TRBV7-2 | TGTGCCAGCAGCTTAGATCCCGCTAGCACAGATACGCAGTATTTT | CASSLDPASTDTQYF
13 | NA | NA | TRBJ2-1 | TRBV7-2 | TGTGCCAGCAGCTTCGGACCTGCGGATGAGCAGTTCTTC | CASSFGPADEQFF
15 | TRBD1 | once | TRBJ1-1 | TRBV4-3 | TGCGCCAGCAGCCAGCGGTTGCAGGGGGGCACTGAAGCTTTCTTT | CASSQRLQGGTEAFF
12 | NA | NA | TRBJ1-2 | TRBV4-3 | TGCGCCAGCAGCCAAGGCCGGGGCGGCTACACCTTC | CASSQGRGGYTF
15 | TRBD1 | NA | TRBJ2-7 | TRBV6-6 | TGTGCCAGCAGTGATCCGGGACAGGGAAGATACGAGCAGTACTTC | CASSDPGQGRYEQYF
14 | TRBD2 | few | TRBJ2-7 | TRBV19 | TGTGCCAGTAGTCAGGGACTAGCGGCTTACGAGCAGTACTTC | CASSQGLAAYEQYF
14 | TRBD1 | large | TRBJ1-1 | TRBV5-1 | TGCGCCAGCAGCTTGGGACAGGGGTCGAACAAAGCTTTCTTT | CASSLGQGSNKAFF
17 | TRBD1 | NA | TRBJ2-5 | TRBV5-1 | TGCGCCAGCAGCCAAACACCCGGGACAGGGGGCCAAGAGACCCAGTACTTC | CASSQTPGTGGQETQYF
15 | NA | NA | TRBJ1-1 | TRBV11-2 | TGTGCCAGCAGCTTAGATGTGGCTCTTGACACTGAAGCTTTCTTT | CASSLDVALDTEAFF
18 | TRBD2 | once | TRBJ2-3 | TRBV9 | TGTGCCAGCAGCGTAGGACTAGCGGGGGGCCGAAGCACAGATACGCAGTATTTT | CASSVGLAGGRSTDTQYF
16 | TRBD1 | many | TRBJ2-3 | TRBV4-3 | TGCGCCAGCAGCCAAGAGAGGACAGGTGGCACAGATACGCAGTATTTT | CASSQERTGGTDTQYF